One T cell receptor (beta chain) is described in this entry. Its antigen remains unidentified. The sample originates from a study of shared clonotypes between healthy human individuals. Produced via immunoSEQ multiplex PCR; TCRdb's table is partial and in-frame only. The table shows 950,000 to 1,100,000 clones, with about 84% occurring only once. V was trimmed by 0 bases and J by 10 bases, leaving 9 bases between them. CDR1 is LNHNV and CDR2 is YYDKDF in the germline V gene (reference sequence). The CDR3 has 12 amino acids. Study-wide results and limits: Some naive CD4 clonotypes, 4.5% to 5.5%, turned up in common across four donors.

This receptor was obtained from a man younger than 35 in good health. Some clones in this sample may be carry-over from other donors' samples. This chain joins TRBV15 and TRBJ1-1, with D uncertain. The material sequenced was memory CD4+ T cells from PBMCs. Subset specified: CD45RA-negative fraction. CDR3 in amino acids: CATSRDTLRAFF. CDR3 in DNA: TGTGCCACCAGCAGAGACACCCTCAGAGCTTTCTTT.